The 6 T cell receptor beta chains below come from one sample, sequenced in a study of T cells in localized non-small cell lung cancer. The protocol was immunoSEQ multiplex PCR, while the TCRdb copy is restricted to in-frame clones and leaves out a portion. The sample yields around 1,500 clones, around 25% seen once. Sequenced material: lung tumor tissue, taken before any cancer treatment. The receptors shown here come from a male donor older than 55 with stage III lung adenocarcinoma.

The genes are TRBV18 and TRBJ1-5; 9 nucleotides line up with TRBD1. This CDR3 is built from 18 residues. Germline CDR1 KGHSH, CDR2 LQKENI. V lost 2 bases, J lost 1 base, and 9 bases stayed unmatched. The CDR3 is CASSPTAPTGGSNQPQHF. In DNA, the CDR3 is TGTGCCAGCTCACCAACAGCGCCGACAGGGGGGAGCAATCAGCCCCAGCATTTT.

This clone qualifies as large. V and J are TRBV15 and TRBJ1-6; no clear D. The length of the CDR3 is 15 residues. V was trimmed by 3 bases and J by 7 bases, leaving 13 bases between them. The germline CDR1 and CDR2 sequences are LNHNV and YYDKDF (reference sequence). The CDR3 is CATSRDGRLNSPLHF. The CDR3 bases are TGTGCCACCAGCAGGGACGGGAGGTTAAATTCACCCCTCCACTTT.

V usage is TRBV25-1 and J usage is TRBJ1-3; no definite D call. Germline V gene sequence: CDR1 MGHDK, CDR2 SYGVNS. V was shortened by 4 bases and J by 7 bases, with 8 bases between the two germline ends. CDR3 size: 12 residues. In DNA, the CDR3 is TGTGCCAGCAGTGGACAAGGCAACACCATATATTTT. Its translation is CASSGQGNTIYF.

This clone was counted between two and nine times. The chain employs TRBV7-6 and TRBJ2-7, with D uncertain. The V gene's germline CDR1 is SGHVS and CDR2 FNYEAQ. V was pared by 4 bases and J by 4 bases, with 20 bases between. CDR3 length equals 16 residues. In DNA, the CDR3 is TGTGCCAGCAGCTATGGACGCTTCTCAAGTCGGTACGAGCAGTACTTC. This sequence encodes CASSYGRFSSRYEQYF.

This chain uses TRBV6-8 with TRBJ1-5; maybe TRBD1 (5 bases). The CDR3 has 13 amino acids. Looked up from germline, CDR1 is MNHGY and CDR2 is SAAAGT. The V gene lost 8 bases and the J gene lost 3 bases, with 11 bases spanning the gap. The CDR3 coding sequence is TGTGCCAGCGTAAGACAGATCAATCAGCCCCAGCATTTT. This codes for CASVRQINQPQHF.

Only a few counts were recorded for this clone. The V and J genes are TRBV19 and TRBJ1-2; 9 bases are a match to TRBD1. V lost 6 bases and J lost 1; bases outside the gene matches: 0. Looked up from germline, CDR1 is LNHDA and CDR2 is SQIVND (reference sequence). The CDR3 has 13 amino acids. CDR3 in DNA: TGTGCCAGTAGGGGACAGGGTAACTATGGCTACACCTTC. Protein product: CASRGQGNYGYTF.